This T cell receptor (beta chain) emerged from a study of blood T cell repertoires in COVID-19. There are a few counts of this clone. V lost 5 bases and J 3 bases, leaving 5 bases between the germline ends. CDR3 length equals 11 residues. CDR1 is LNHDA and CDR2 is SQIVND in the germline V gene (reference sequence). The repertoire was sequenced with immunoSEQ multiplex PCR; TCRdb's copy has only in-frame clones and lacks some. The table has a few hundred thousand clones, approximately 86% seen once. Participants were placed into cohorts based on the clinical history they reported. In Cohort 3, a recovered donor had either two negative PCRs, clearance, or symptom resolution.

The TCR originated in a woman aged 18-29 years who had recovered from COVID-19. The genes are TRBV19 and TRBJ2-7; a possible D gene is TRBD1 (5 bases). The sequencing sample was made of PBMCs or T cells enriched from blood (not recorded which). The CDR3 DNA reads TGTGCCAGTAGTCAGGGCTACGAGCAGTACTTC. Its protein product is CASSQGYEQYF.